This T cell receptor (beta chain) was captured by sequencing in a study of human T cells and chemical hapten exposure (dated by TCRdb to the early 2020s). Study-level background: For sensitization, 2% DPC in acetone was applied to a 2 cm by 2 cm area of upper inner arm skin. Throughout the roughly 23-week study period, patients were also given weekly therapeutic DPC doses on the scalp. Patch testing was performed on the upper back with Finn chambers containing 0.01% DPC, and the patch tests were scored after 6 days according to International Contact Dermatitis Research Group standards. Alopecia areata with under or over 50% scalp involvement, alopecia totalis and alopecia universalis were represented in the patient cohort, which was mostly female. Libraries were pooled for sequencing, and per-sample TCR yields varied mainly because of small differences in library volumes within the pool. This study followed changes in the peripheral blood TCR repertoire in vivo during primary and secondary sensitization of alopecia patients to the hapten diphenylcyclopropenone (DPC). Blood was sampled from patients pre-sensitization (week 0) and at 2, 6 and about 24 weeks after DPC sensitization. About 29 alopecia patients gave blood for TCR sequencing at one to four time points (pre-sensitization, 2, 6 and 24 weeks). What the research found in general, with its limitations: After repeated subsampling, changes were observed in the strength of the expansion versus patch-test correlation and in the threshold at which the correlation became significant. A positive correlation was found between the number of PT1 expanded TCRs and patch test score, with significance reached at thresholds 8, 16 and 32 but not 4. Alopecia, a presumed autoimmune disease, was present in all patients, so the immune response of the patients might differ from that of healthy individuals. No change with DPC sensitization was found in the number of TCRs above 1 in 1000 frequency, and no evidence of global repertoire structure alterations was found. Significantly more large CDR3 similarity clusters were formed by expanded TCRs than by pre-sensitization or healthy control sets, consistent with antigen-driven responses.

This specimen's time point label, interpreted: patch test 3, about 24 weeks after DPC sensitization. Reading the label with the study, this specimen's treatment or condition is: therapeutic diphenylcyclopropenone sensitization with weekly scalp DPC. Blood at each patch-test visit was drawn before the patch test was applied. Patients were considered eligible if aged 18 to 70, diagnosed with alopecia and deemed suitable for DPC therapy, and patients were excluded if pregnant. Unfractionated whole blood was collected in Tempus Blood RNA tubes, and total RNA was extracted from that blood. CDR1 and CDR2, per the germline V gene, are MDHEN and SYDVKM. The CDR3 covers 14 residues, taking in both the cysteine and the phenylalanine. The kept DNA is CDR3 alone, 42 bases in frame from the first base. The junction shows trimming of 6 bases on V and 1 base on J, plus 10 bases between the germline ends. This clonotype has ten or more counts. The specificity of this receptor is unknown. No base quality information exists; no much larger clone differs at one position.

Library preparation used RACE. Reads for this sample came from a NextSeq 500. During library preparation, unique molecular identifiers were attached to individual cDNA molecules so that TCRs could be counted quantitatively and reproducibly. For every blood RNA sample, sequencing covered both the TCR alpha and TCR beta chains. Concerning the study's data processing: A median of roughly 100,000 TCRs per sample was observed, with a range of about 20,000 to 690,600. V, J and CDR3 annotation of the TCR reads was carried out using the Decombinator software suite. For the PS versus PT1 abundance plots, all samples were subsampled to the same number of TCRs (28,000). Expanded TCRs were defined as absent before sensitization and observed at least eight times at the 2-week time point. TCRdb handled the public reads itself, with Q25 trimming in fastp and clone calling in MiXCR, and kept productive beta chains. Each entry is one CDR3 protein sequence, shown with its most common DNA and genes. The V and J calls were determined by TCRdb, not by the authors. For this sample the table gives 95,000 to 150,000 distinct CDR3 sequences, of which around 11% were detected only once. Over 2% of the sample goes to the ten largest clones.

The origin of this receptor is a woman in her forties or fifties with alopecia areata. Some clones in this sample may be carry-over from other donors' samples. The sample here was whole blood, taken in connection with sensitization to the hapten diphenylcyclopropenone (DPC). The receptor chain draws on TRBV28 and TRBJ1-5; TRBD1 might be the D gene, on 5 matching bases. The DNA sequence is TGTGCCAGCAGCTTGGGACTGAGCAATCAGCCCCAGCATTTT. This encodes CASSLGLSNQPQHF.